The rows below give T cell receptor beta chains drawn from one sample of a study of Ad26.COV2.S vaccination and SARS-CoV-2 variants. Produced via immunoSEQ multiplex PCR; TCRdb's table is partial and in-frame only. The data show approximately 400,000 clones, 80% to 90% seen once. Source: peripheral blood, taken in a trial of Ad26.COV2.S vaccine versus placebo. Receptors originate from a person between 18 and 65 years old who received the Ad26.COV2.S COVID-19 vaccine or a placebo. CDR3s include the opening cysteine and the closing phenylalanine or tryptophan. The order of the fields is J gene, clone size, D gene, V gene, CDR3 DNA, CDR3 protein. D genes are given only for firm matches. Expanded clones get a size class; other rows say once, few or many, or leave the size out.

>TRBJ1-2|NA|NA|TRBV9
TGTGCCAGCAGCGCGGGGTATGGCTACACCTTC
CASSAGYGYTF
>TRBJ2-5|NA|TRBD1|TRBV24-1
TGTGCCACCAGTGAATTAACAGGGGTGCCAGAGACCCAGTACTTC
CATSELTGVPETQYF
>TRBJ2-5|NA|NA|TRBV12-3/TRBV12-4
TGTGCCAGTCAGTTACAAGAGACCCAGTACTTC
CASQLQETQYF
>TRBJ1-1|NA|TRBD1|TRBV5-1
TGCGCCAGCAGCGTGGGACAGGGAGTAACTGAAGCTTTCTTT
CASSVGQGVTEAFF
>TRBJ1-2|NA|NA|TRBV11-2
TGTGCCAGCAGCTGGAGCACTGGGACACATAATGGCTACACCTTC
CASSWSTGTHNGYTF
>TRBJ2-1|NA|NA|TRBV10-1
TGCGCCAGCAGTGAGTCTGGCAGTTTGGGGGGTGAGCAGTTCTTC
CASSESGSLGGEQFF
>TRBJ2-7|NA|TRBD1|TRBV7-9
TGTGCCAGCAGCTCTAGGGACAGTACCTACGAGCAGTACTTC
CASSSRDSTYEQYF
>TRBJ2-7|NA|NA|TRBV5-4
TGTGCCAGCAGCTTGTGGGCAGGGAACTACGAGCAGTACTTC
CASSLWAGNYEQYF
>TRBJ1-4|NA|TRBD1|TRBV5-1
TGCGCCAGCAGTCGGGACAGGGGTAATGAAAAACTGTTTTTT
CASSRDRGNEKLFF
>TRBJ2-7|NA|NA|TRBV4-3
TGCGCCAGCAGCCAAGGCTTGGGGGAATTCTCCTACGAGCAGTACTTC
CASSQGLGEFSYEQYF
>TRBJ2-3|NA|NA|TRBV7-9
TGTGCCAGCAGCTTCTTCGGTGACGATACGCAGTATTTT
CASSFFGDDTQYF
>TRBJ1-2|NA|NA|TRBV13
TGTGCCAGCAGCTTAATTTTGTCGAGGGGGAACTATGGCTACACCTTC
CASSLILSRGNYGYTF
>TRBJ1-2|NA|TRBD1|TRBV5-1
TGCGCCAGCAGCCCAGACAGGGGGAAAGCTAACTATGGCTACACCTTC
CASSPDRGKANYGYTF
>TRBJ2-2|NA|TRBD1|TRBV6-2/TRBV6-3
TGTGCCAGCAGTCCACAACCCGGGACAGGAGACACCGGGGAGCTGTTTTTT
CASSPQPGTGDTGELFF
>TRBJ2-4|NA|TRBD2|TRBV19
TGTGCCAGTAGCCCTGGGGGACTAGCGGGAGCCAAAAACATTCAGTACTTC
CASSPGGLAGAKNIQYF
>TRBJ2-1|NA|NA|TRBV10-3
TGTGCCATCAGGGAGGGGGTATCGGTCGATGAGCAGTTCTTC
CAIREGVSVDEQFF
>TRBJ1-1|NA|NA|TRBV4-1
TGCGCCAGCAGCCACGCGGGCTACACTGAAGCTTTCTTT
CASSHAGYTEAFF
>TRBJ1-2|NA|NA|TRBV7-2
TGTGCCAGCAGCCCTTCGGGCCCCTATGGCTACACCTTC
CASSPSGPYGYTF
>TRBJ2-5|NA|NA|TRBV4-1
TGCGCCAGCAGCCAAGCACTCTCCGAGACCCAGTACTTC
CASSQALSETQYF
>TRBJ2-5|NA|NA|TRBV4-2
TGTGCCAGCAGCCAAGATCCGGGGGCAAAGACCCAGTACTTC
CASSQDPGAKTQYF
>TRBJ1-6|many|NA|TRBV27
TGTGCCAGCAGTTTAGGACGCGATAATTCACCCCTCCACTTT
CASSLGRDNSPLHF
>TRBJ1-2|NA|TRBD1|TRBV24-1
TGTGCCACCAGTGATCCGGGACAGGGATTAGGTGGCTACACCTTC
CATSDPGQGLGGYTF
>TRBJ1-5|few|NA|TRBV20-1
TGCAGTGCTAGTAATCGGGGGTATAGCAATCAGCCCCAGCATTTT
CSASNRGYSNQPQHF
>TRBJ1-3|NA|NA|TRBV7-7
TGTGCCAGCAGCTTACATTTAGGGGGAGAGAACGGAAACACCATATATTTT
CASSLHLGGENGNTIYF
>TRBJ1-3|NA|NA|TRBV21-1
TGTGCCAGCCACGGACCCGGAAACACCATATATTTT
CASHGPGNTIYF
>TRBJ1-2|NA|NA|TRBV18
TGTGCCAGCTCACCATTGGACTCAAACGTTGGCTACACCTTC
CASSPLDSNVGYTF
>TRBJ1-6|NA|NA|TRBV11-2
TGTGCCAGCAGCTCCCCAGGCCTAACCACCAATTCACCCCTCCACTTT
CASSSPGLTTNSPLHF
>TRBJ2-7|NA|NA|TRBV5-1
TGCGCCAGCAGCTTGGAGGGAATTTTCTACGAGCAGTACTTC
CASSLEGIFYEQYF
>TRBJ2-2|NA|NA|TRBV18
TGTGCCAGCTCACCTCGCTCCAGGGCCGCCGGGGAGCTGTTTTTT
CASSPRSRAAGELFF
>TRBJ1-2|NA|NA|TRBV18
TGTGCCAGCTCACCCGGAGGAGGCTACACCTTC
CASSPGGGYTF
>TRBJ1-3|NA|NA|TRBV7-9
TGTGCCAGCAGCCCGACATTGGCGGGAGCGACCATATATTTT
CASSPTLAGATIYF
>TRBJ1-3|NA|NA|TRBV18
TGTGCCAGCTCACCCGGTCCCTTCTCTGGAAACACCATATATTTT
CASSPGPFSGNTIYF
>TRBJ1-1|NA|NA|TRBV4-1
TGCGCCAGCAGCCAAGATCCGGCAGGGTTCACTGAAGCTTTCTTT
CASSQDPAGFTEAFF
>TRBJ1-2|NA|NA|TRBV7-9
TGTGCCAGCTCTCTCTATGGCTACACCTTC
CASSLYGYTF
>TRBJ1-5|NA|NA|TRBV6-6
TGTGCCAGCAGTTACGGGGCAGGCAATCAGCCCCAGCATTTT
CASSYGAGNQPQHF
>TRBJ2-2|NA|TRBD1|TRBV5-6
TGTGCCAGCAGCCGGACAGGAACGACGACCACCGGGGAGCTGTTTTTT
CASSRTGTTTTGELFF
>TRBJ2-7|NA|NA|TRBV12-3/TRBV12-4
TGTGCCAGCAGGGCGGCCTACGAGCAGTACTTC
CASRAAYEQYF
>TRBJ1-6|few|TRBD1|TRBV9
TGTGCCAGCAGCGCCGGACAGGGGGGATCACCCCTCCACTTT
CASSAGQGGSPLHF
>TRBJ1-1|NA|NA|TRBV6-2/TRBV6-3
TGTGCCAGCAGTTGGCCCCAGCTGGGGCCGGAAGCTTTCTTT
CASSWPQLGPEAFF
>TRBJ2-3|NA|TRBD2|TRBV5-1
TGCGCCAGCAGCTTGGCCGGGACTAGCAGTTCAGATACGCAGTATTTT
CASSLAGTSSSDTQYF
>TRBJ1-2|NA|TRBD1|TRBV6-2/TRBV6-3
TGTGCCAGCAGCGACAGGGCGAACTATGGCTACACCTTC
CASSDRANYGYTF
>TRBJ1-5|NA|NA|TRBV18
TGTGCCAGCTCACCCTCCGGGACCGGGAGTCGGCCCCAGCATTTT
CASSPSGTGSRPQHF
>TRBJ1-3|NA|NA|TRBV10-3
TGTGCCATCAGTGGAGAGGGGCACCTAAACTCTGGAAACACCATATATTTT
CAISGEGHLNSGNTIYF
>TRBJ2-7|NA|TRBD2|TRBV27
TGTGCCAGTTCTAGCGGCAGCTCCTACGAGCAGTACTTC
CASSSGSSYEQYF
>TRBJ2-2|many|TRBD2|TRBV4-3
TGCGCCAGCAGCCAAGTTGGGGGGGAGACCGGGGAGCTGTTTTTT
CASSQVGGETGELFF
>TRBJ2-4|NA|NA|TRBV7-9
TGTGCCAGCAGCTTAGGGGGAGAGGAAAACATTCAGTACTTC
CASSLGGEENIQYF
>TRBJ1-3|NA|TRBD1|TRBV20-1
TGCAGTGCTAGTCCCACCCCTGGACAGGGAAGGGGAAACACCATATATTTT
CSASPTPGQGRGNTIYF
>TRBJ2-2|NA|TRBD1|TRBV13
TGTGCCAGCAGCGTAGGGACAGGGGTCCCCGGGGAGCTGTTTTTT
CASSVGTGVPGELFF
>TRBJ2-7|NA|TRBD2|TRBV24-1
TGTGCCACCAGTGAAAAACCCGGGACTAGCGGGAGTTACGAGCAGTACTTC
CATSEKPGTSGSYEQYF
>TRBJ2-3|NA|NA|TRBV11-3
TGTGCCAGCAGCTTAAGGGGGAAAGATACGCAGTATTTT
CASSLRGKDTQYF
>TRBJ2-7|NA|TRBD1|TRBV5-6
TGTGCCAGCAGCTTAACAGGGGGAGCCTACGAGCAGTACTTC
CASSLTGGAYEQYF
>TRBJ2-7|NA|NA|TRBV5-1
TGCGCCAGCAGCCTGGGTTTTGGGGCGAACTACGAGCAGTACTTC
CASSLGFGANYEQYF
>TRBJ2-3|NA|NA|TRBV4-3
TGCGCCAGCAGCCAAGATCTGAGGCGGGGTCTTGTGAGTGGCACAGATACGCAGTATTTT
CASSQDLRRGLVSGTDTQYF
>TRBJ2-7|NA|NA|TRBV3-1/TRBV3-2
TGTGCCAGCAGCCTGACATGGTACGAGCAGTACTTC
CASSLTWYEQYF
>TRBJ2-5|NA|NA|TRBV7-9
TGTGCCAGCAGCCCGCGGTGGGGGGCCCAGTACTTC
CASSPRWGAQYF
>TRBJ1-2|few|TRBD1|TRBV30
TGTGCCTTCGCCGGGACAGGGAGGCGCCCTAACTATGGCTACACCTTC
CAFAGTGRRPNYGYTF
>TRBJ2-7|NA|NA|TRBV7-8
TGTGCCAGCAGCTTAGAGGGGGTGGGGGAGCAGTACTTC
CASSLEGVGEQYF
>TRBJ2-3|NA|NA|TRBV6-5
TGTGCCAGCAGTTCCAACAGGGTTAGGGATACGCAGTATTTT
CASSSNRVRDTQYF
>TRBJ1-1|once|TRBD1|TRBV2
TGTGCCAGCAGGAGGACAGGGGGCTTCAACACTGAAGCTTTCTTT
CASRRTGGFNTEAFF